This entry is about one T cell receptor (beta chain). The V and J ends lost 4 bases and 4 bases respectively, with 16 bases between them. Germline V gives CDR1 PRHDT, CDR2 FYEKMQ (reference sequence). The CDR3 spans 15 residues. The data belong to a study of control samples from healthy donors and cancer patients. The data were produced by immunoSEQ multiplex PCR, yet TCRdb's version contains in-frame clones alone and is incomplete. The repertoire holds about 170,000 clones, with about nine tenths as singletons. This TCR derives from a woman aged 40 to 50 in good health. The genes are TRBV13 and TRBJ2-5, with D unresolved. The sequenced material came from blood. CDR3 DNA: TGTGCCAGCAGCTCCGCTAGTCGGGCGATAGAGACCCAGTACTTC. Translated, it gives CASSSASRAIETQYF.